This TCR beta chain was recorded in a study of cytomegalovirus exposure and HLA in healthy donors. General study points: Rarity held for most TCR sequences, but there were some public TCRs that occurred in many donors. According to a subsequent analysis, TCR clusters from the first cohort were inclined to appear together in the roughly 110 validation repertoires. Some TCR beta chains (roughly 160 of them) were listed as cytomegalovirus-associated.

Method: immunoSEQ multiplex PCR; TCRdb's copy keeps in-frame clones and lacks some. Of more than 150,000 clones detected, 65% to 85% appear once; the ten largest clones hold 2.8%. Points on this clone: What it recognizes is unknown.

Trimming removed 8 bases from V and 5 bases from J, with 18 bases in between. The V gene's germline CDR1 is MNHEY and CDR2 SVGAGI. This CDR3 contains 14 residues. Source material: PBMCs. This chain links TRBV6-5 with TRBJ1-2; D is possibly TRBD1 (6 bases). The clonotype was recovered from a young woman in good health and CMV-seropositive. The DNA for the CDR3 is TGTGCCAGCGGATTCGCAGGGGTTGATTATGGCTACACCTTC. Encoded protein: CASGFAGVDYGYTF.